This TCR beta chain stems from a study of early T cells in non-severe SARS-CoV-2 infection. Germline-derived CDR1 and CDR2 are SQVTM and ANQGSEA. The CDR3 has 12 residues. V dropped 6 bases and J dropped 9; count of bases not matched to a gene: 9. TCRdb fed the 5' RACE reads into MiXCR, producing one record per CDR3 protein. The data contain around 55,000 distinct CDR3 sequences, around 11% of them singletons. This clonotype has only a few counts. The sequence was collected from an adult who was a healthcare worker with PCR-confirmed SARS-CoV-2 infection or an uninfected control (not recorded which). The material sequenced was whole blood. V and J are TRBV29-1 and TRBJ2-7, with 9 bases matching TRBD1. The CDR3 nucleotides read TGCAGCGTGAACGGACAGGGGCGCGGGCAGTACTTC. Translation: CSVNGQGRGQYF.